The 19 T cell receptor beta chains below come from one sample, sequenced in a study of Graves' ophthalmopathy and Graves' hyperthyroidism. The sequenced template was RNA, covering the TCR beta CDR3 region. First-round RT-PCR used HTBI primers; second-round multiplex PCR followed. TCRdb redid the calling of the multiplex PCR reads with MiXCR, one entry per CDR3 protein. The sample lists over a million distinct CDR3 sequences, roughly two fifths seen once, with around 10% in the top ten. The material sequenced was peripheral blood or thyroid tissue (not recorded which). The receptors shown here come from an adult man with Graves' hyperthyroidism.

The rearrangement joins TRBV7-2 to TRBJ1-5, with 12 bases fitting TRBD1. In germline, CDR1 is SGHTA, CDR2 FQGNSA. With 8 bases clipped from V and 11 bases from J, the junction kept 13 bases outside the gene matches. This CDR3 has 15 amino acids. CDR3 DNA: TGTGCCAGCCGCCCCGGGACAGGGGGCCTAGAGACCCAGCATTTT. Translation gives CASRPGTGGLETQHF.

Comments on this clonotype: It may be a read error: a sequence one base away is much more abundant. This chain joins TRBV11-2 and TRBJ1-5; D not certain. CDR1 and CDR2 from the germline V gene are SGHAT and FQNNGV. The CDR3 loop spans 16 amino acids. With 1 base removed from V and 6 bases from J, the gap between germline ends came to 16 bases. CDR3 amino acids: CASSLGGREGVQPQHF. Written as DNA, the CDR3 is TGTGCCAGCAGCTTAGGGGGAAGGGAGGGAGTTCAGCCCCAGCATTTT.

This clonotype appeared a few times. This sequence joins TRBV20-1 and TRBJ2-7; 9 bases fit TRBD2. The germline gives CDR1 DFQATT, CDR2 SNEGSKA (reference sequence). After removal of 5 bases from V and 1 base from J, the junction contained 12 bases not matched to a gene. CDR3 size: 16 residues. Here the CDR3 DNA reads TGCAGTGCTGAACAACGAGAGAGCGGGAGGTCCTACGAGCAGTACTTC. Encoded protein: CSAEQRESGRSYEQYF.

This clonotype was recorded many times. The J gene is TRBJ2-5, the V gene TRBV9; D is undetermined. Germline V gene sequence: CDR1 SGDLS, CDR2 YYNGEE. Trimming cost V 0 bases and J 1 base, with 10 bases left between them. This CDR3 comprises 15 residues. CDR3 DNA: TGTGCCAGCAGCGTAGAGGGTAAAATCCAAGAGACCCAGTACTTC. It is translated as CASSVEGKIQETQYF.

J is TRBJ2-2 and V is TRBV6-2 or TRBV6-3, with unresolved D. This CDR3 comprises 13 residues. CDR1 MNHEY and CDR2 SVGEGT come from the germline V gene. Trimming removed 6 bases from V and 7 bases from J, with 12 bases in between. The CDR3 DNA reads TGTGCCAGCAGATTACTACGCCTCGGGGAGCTGTTTTTT. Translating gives CASRLLRLGELFF.

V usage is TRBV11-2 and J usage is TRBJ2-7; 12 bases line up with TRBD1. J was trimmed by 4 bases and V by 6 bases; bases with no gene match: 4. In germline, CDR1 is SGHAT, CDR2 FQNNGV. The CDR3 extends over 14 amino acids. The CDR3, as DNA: TGTGCCAGCAGGAGGGGACAGGGGGCTTACGAGCAGTACTTC. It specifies CASRRGQGAYEQYF.

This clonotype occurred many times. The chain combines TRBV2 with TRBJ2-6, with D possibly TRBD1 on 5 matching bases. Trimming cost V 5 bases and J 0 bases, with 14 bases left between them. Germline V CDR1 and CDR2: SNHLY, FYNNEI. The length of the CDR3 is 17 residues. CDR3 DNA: TGTGCCAGCAGTACCAAAGGTACAGGCTCTGGGGCCAACGTCCTGACTTTC. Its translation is CASSTKGTGSGANVLTF.

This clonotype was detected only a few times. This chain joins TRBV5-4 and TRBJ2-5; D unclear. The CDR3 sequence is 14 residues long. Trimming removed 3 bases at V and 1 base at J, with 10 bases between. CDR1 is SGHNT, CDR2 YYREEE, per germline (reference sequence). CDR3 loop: CASSSVGSQETQYF. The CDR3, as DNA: TGTGCCAGCAGCTCAGTGGGCAGCCAAGAGACCCAGTACTTC.

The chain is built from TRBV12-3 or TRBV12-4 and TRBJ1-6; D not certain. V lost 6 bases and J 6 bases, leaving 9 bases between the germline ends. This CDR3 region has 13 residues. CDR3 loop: CASRGLGNSPLHF. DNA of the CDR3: TGTGCCAGCAGGGGATTGGGTAATTCACCCCTCCACTTT.

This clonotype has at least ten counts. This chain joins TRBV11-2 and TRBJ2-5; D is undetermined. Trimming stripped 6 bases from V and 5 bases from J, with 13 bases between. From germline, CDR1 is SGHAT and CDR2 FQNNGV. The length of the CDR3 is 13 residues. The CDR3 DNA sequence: TGTGCCAGCAGTGGGCTGGGGTTGGAGACCCAGTACTTC. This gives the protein CASSGLGLETQYF. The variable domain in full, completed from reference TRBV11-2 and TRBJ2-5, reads EAGVAQSPRYKIIEKRQSVAFWCNPISGHATLYWYQQILGQGPKLLIQFQNNGVVDDSQLPKDRFSAERLKGVDSTLKIQPAKLEDSAVYLCASSGLGLETQYFGPGTRLLVL.

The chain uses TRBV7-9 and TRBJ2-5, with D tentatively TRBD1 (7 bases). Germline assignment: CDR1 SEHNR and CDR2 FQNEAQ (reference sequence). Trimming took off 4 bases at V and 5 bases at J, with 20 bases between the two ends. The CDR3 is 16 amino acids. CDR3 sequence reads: CASSSQGTGEWETQYF. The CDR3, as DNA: TGTGCCAGCAGCTCACAGGGGACGGGGGAATGGGAGACCCAGTACTTC.

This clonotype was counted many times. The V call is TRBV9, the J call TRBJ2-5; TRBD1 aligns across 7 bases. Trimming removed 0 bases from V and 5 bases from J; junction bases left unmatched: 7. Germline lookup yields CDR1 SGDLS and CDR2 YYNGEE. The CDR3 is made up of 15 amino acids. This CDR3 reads CASSVVQGVRETQYF. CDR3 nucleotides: TGTGCCAGCAGCGTAGTTCAGGGGGTACGGGAGACCCAGTACTTC.

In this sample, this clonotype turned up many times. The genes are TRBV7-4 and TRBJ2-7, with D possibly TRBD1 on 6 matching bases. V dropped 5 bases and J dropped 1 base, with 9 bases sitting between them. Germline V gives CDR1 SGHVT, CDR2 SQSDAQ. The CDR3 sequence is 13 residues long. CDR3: CASSPDRSYEQYF. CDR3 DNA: TGTGCCAGCAGCCCGGACAGATCCTACGAGCAGTACTTC. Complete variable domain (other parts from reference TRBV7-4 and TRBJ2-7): GAGVSQSPRYKVAKRGRDVALRCDSISGHVTLYWYRQTLGQGSEVLTYSQSDAQRDKSGRPSGRFSAERPERSVSTLKIQRTEQGDSAVYLCASSPDRSYEQYFGPGTRLTVT.

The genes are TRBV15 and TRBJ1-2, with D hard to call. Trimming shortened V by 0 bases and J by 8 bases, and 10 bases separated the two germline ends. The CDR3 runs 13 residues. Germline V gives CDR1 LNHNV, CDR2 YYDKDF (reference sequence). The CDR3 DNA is TGTGCCACCAGCAGAGACGTGGGGAGCGGCTACACCTTC. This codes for CATSRDVGSGYTF.

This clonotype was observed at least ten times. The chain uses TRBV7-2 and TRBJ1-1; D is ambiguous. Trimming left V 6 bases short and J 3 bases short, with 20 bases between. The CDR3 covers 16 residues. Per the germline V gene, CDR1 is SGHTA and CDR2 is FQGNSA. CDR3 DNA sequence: TGTGCCAGCAGGCGAAGTGGGCAGCTTGTGTACACTGAAGCTTTCTTT. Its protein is CASRRSGQLVYTEAFF.

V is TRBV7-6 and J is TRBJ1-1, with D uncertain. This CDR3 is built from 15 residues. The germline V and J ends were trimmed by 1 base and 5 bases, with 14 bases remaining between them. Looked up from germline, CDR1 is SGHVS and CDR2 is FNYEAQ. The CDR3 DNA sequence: TGTGCCAGCAGCTTAGTTGGCGGCAGACGGACTGAAGCTTTCTTT. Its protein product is CASSLVGGRRTEAFF. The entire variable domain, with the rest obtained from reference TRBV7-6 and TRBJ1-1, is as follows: GAGVSQSPRYKVTKRGQDVALRCDPISGHVSLYWYRQALGQGPEFLTYFNYEAQQDKSGLPNDRFSAERPEGSISTLTIQRTEQRDSAMYRCASSLVGGRRTEAFFGQGTRLTVV.

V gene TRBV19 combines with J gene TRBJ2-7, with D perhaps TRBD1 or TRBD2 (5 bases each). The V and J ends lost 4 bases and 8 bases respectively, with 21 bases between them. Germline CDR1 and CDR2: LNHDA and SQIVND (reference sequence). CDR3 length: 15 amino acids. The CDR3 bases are TGTGCCAGTAGTAGAGCCGAGGGGATACATTCCAAGCAGTACTTC. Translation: CASSRAEGIHSKQYF. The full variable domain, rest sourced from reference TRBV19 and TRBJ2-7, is DGGITQSPKYLFRKEGQNVTLSCEQNLNHDAMYWYRQDPGQGLRLIYYSQIVNDFQKGDIAEGYSVSREKKESFPLTVTSAQKNPTAFYLCASSRAEGIHSKQYFGPGTRLTVT.

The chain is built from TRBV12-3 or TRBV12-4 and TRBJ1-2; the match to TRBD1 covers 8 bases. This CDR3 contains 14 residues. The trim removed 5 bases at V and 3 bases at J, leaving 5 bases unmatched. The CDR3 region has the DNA TGTGCCAGCAGTCTAACAGGGGGACACTATGGCTACACCTTC. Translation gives CASSLTGGHYGYTF.

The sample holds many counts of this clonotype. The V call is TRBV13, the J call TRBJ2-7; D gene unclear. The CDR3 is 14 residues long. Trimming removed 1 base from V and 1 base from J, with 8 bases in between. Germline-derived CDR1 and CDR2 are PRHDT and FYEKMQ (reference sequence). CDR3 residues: CASSLELNSYEQYF. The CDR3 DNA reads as TGTGCCAGCAGCTTAGAGCTCAATTCCTACGAGCAGTACTTC.